Following are 30 T cell receptor beta chains from one sample sequenced in a study of T-cell memory formation after mild COVID-19. TCRdb reanalysed the 5' RACE reads using MiXCR and keeps one entry per CDR3 protein. The profile shows 150,000 to 200,000 distinct CDR3 sequences, under 14% of them singletons. The sample taken for sequencing was PBMCs or a T cell subset sorted from them (not recorded which). All receptors derive from a man younger than 30 who had mild COVID-19 (a few samples of this study predate the infection). Cell type and time point are not known.

V usage is TRBV6-5 and J usage is TRBJ2-7; D might be TRBD2 (6 bases). This CDR3 has 14 residues. Germline lookup yields CDR1 MNHEY and CDR2 SVGAGI. The ends were cut back, 3 bases at V and 2 bases at J, with 11 bases in the middle. The CDR3 protein is CASSYQGGPYEQYF. The CDR3 nucleotides are TGTGCCAGCAGTTATCAAGGAGGGCCCTACGAGCAGTACTTC.

This clonotype was seen only a few times. The chain combines TRBV5-7 with TRBJ2-1, with D unresolved. TRBV5-7 is known as an ORF, though its function is uncertain. V lost 2 bases and J 15 bases, leaving 6 bases between the germline ends. The CDR3 is 9 amino acids. The CDR3 loop is CASSFPLFF. For the CDR3, the DNA is TGTGCCAGCAGCTTCCCCCTGTTCTTC.

J is TRBJ1-2 and V is TRBV12-3 or TRBV12-4, with TRBD1 identical over 10 bases. V gave up 4 bases and J gave up 7 bases; unmatched junction bases: 9. The CDR3 runs 15 residues. CDR3 sequence reads: CASSSATGGPVGYTF. CDR3 coding DNA: TGTGCCAGCAGTTCCGCGACAGGGGGCCCGGTTGGCTACACCTTC.

In its sample, this clonotype was seen a few times. This chain links TRBV7-9 with TRBJ1-6; 10 bases map to TRBD1. The CDR3 runs to 14 residues. The germline V gene has CDR1 SEHNR and CDR2 FQNEAQ (reference sequence). With V trimmed by 5 bases and J by 12 bases, 7 bases remained unmatched. The CDR3 spells CASSPGTGEVPLHF. CDR3 in DNA: TGTGCCAGCAGCCCCGGGACAGGGGAGGTACCCCTCCACTTT.

V gene TRBV4-1 combines with J gene TRBJ1-2; D gene unclear. The CDR3 loop spans 15 amino acids. CDR1 and CDR2 (germline): MGHRA, YSYEKL. Trimming took off 0 bases at V and 0 bases at J, with 8 bases between the two ends. The DNA of the CDR3 is TGCGCCAGCAGCCAAGAGGCCGACGCTAACTATGGCTACACCTTC. It specifies CASSQEADANYGYTF.

The CDR3 is CASSYSQGRHTGELFF. The CDR3 DNA sequence: TGTGCCAGCAGTTACTCCCAGGGGCGGCACACCGGGGAGCTGTTTTTT. This chain connects TRBV6-2 or TRBV6-3 to TRBJ2-2; perhaps TRBD1 as D (6 bases). The V end lost 0 bases, the J end lost 3 bases, and 11 bases lay between the germline ends. CDR3 length equals 16 residues. Germline V gene data show CDR1 as MNHEY and CDR2 as SVGEGT.

The sample holds many counts of this clonotype. The gene calls are TRBV7-3 and TRBJ2-5, with D maybe TRBD1 (6 bases). Germline V lookup: CDR1 SGHTA, CDR2 FQGTGA. The CDR3 runs 13 residues. The germline V and J ends were trimmed by 5 bases and 5 bases, with 12 bases remaining between them. CDR3 in DNA: TGTGCCAGCAGCCCCGGGCAGGGGGAGACCCAGTACTTC. The encoded protein is CASSPGQGETQYF.

This clonotype was recorded many times. CDR3 loop: CSVEDPGGSSYEQYF. For the CDR3, the DNA is TGCAGCGTTGAAGATCCCGGGGGAAGCTCCTACGAGCAGTACTTC. This rearrangement joins TRBV29-1 to TRBJ2-7; maybe TRBD2 (6 bases). Germline V gene lookup returns CDR1 SQVTM and CDR2 ANQGSEA. This CDR3 spans 15 amino acids. Trimming left V 0 bases short and J 0 bases short, with 12 bases between.

This clonotype has only a few counts. J is TRBJ2-2 and V is TRBV6-6; possibly TRBD2 for D (5 bases). The V end lost 4 bases, the J end lost 2 bases, and 8 bases lay between the germline ends. Germline V gene sequence: CDR1 MNHNY, CDR2 SVGAGI (reference sequence). The CDR3 is made up of 14 amino acids. CDR3 protein: CASSSGLNTGELFF. The CDR3 nucleotides are TGTGCCAGCAGTTCAGGACTCAACACCGGGGAGCTGTTTTTT.

This clonotype was counted only a few times. This chain links TRBV14 with TRBJ2-5; 8 bases fit TRBD2. CDR3 length: 16 residues. Germline assignment: CDR1 SGHDN and CDR2 FVKESK. The V segment lost 3 bases and the J segment 1 base; nucleotides outside the gene matches: 7. The CDR3 sequence: CASSHPASGLQETQYF. The CDR3 DNA follows: TGTGCCAGCAGCCACCCGGCTAGCGGGCTCCAAGAGACCCAGTACTTC.

Only a few counts were recorded for this clonotype. This chain joins TRBV6-6 and TRBJ2-3; D gene uncertain. Germline V gene lookup returns CDR1 MNHNY and CDR2 SVGAGI (reference sequence). Trimming pared 4 bases from V and 1 base from J, leaving 12 bases between. The CDR3 spans 15 residues. CDR3 sequence (DNA): TGTGCCAGCAGTTTCCCCATTCGGGGCACAGATACGCAGTATTTT. It specifies CASSFPIRGTDTQYF.

V and J are TRBV7-2 and TRBJ2-3; D uncertain. This CDR3 is built from 14 residues. V dropped 6 bases and J dropped 6 bases, with 16 bases sitting between them. The germline V gene encodes CDR1 SGHTA and CDR2 FQGNSA. CDR3 region: CASSPRAGWDTQYF. The CDR3 nucleotides read TGTGCCAGCAGTCCTAGGGCCGGGTGGGATACGCAGTATTTT.

The chain combines TRBV7-2 with TRBJ1-1; 8 nucleotides agree with TRBD1. This CDR3 spans 17 amino acids. The germline V gene encodes CDR1 SGHTA and CDR2 FQGNSA. V lost 6 bases and J lost 0; bases outside the gene matches: 12. CDR3 sequence reads: CASRGDRGNLLNTEAFF. The DNA of the CDR3 is TGTGCCAGCAGGGGAGACAGGGGCAATTTACTGAACACTGAAGCTTTCTTT.

This clonotype was counted many times. The gene calls are TRBV7-2 and TRBJ2-7; 8 nucleotides agree with TRBD1. The CDR3 length is 13 residues. V was pared by 1 base and J by 6 bases, with 2 bases of the junction left unmatched. Looked up from germline, CDR1 is SGHTA and CDR2 is FQGNSA. As DNA, the CDR3 is TGTGCCAGCAGCTTAGGAACAGGGGGCGAGCAGTACGTC. Amino acids: CASSLGTGGEQYV.

The V and J genes are TRBV21-1 and TRBJ2-7; TRBD1, as called in the table, went unchecked against the DNA. TRBV21-1 corresponds to a pseudogene. CDR3 length equals 15 residues. CDR3 residues: CASSKGGRRSYEQYV. The CDR3 coding sequence is TGTGCCAGCAGCAAAGGGGGGCGTCGCTCCTACGAGCAGTACGTC.

Details on this clonotype: A much larger clone lies a single base off, so this may be a read error. The chain is built from TRBV7-3 and TRBJ1-1; D might be TRBD1 (5 bases). The CDR3 covers 13 residues. Looked up from germline, CDR1 is SGHTA and CDR2 is FQGTGA. The CDR3 DNA is TGTGCCAGCAGCTCCTCCGGGGGAACTGAAGATTTCTTT. It yields the protein CASSSSGGTEDFF.

V gene TRBV5-3 combines with J gene TRBJ1-6; no reliable D call. TRBV5-3 is an ORF, and what it does is uncertain. Trimming shortened V by 1 base and J by 6 bases, and 8 bases separated the two germline ends. The CDR3 is 14 residues long. CDR3: CARSLNTVNSPLHF. CDR3 DNA sequence: TGTGCCAGAAGCTTGAACACGGTTAATTCACCCCTCCACTTT.

V gene TRBV29-1 combines with J gene TRBJ1-4; maybe TRBD1 (6 bases). V was trimmed by 4 bases and J by 6 bases, leaving 12 bases between them. This CDR3 has 13 residues. The germline CDR1 and CDR2 sequences are SQVTM and ANQGSEA. This CDR3 reads CSVGVGGDEKLFF. CDR3 DNA: TGCAGCGTTGGTGTAGGGGGAGATGAAAAACTGTTTTTT.

This clonotype was observed many times. The V call is TRBV5-1, the J call TRBJ2-1; D is undetermined. There are 16 residues in the CDR3. Germline V gives CDR1 SGHRS, CDR2 YFSETQ. Trimming shortened V by 0 bases and J by 0 bases, and 10 bases separated the two germline ends. CDR3 bases: TGCGCCAGCAGCTTGGGTCCCGGGTACTCCTACAATGAGCAGTTCTTC. Translating gives CASSLGPGYSYNEQFF.

This clonotype was counted between two and nine times. V and J are TRBV12-3 or TRBV12-4 and TRBJ2-5, with 8 bases identical to TRBD2. The length of the CDR3 is 15 residues. J was trimmed by 5 bases and V by 6 bases; bases with no gene match: 11. CDR3 DNA: TGTGCCAGCAGCCTCCCTTGGGAGCGGGGGGAGACCCAGTACTTC. Its translation: CASSLPWERGETQYF.

This clonotype was picked up many times. The chain has TRBV12-5 and TRBJ1-4; D is ambiguous. The CDR3 consists of 17 residues. Germline CDR1 and CDR2: LGHNT and FRNRAP. Trimming took 5 bases from V and 2 from J, leaving 18 bases between them. This chain's CDR3 is CASGPPGAVRTNEKLFF. The CDR3 DNA reads as TGTGCTAGTGGTCCACCAGGCGCTGTGCGGACTAATGAAAAACTGTTTTTT. The full variable domain, its missing parts supplied by reference TRBV12-5 and TRBJ1-4, is DARVTQTPRHKVTEMGQEVTMRCQPILGHNTVFWYRQTMMQGLELLAYFRNRAPLDDSGMPKDRFSAEMPDATLATLKIQPSEPRDSAVYFCASGPPGAVRTNEKLFFGSGTQLSVL.

This clonotype was seen a few times. V and J are TRBV20-1 and TRBJ1-1; D remains ambiguous. The CDR3 sequence is 14 residues long. Trimming took 3 bases from V and 6 from J, leaving 17 bases between them. CDR1 is DFQATT, CDR2 SNEGSKA, per germline (reference sequence). CDR3 in DNA: TGCAGTGCTAGTCGGCCCTCCGGGAGCTCTGAAGCTTTCTTT. It yields the protein CSASRPSGSSEAFF.

This clonotype was observed many times. The genes are TRBV10-1 and TRBJ2-3; possible D gene TRBD1, 5 bases. The germline V and J ends were trimmed by 2 bases and 2 bases, with 8 bases remaining between them. The germline gives CDR1 WNHNN, CDR2 SYGVQD (reference sequence). This CDR3 contains 14 residues. CDR3 sequence: CASSEGQVTDTQYF. CDR3 in DNA: TGCGCCAGCAGTGAGGGACAAGTCACAGATACGCAGTATTTT.

This clonotype was seen a handful of times. The rearrangement joins TRBV12-3 or TRBV12-4 to TRBJ2-3, with D tentatively TRBD1 or TRBD2 (5 bases each). Trimming removed 6 bases at V and 8 bases at J, with 18 bases between. This CDR3 region has 14 residues. CDR3 sequence: CASSFTTRDGTQYF. In nucleotides, the CDR3 is TGTGCCAGCAGCTTCACTACTAGGGACGGTACGCAGTATTTT.

This chain uses TRBV11-2 with TRBJ2-4; D gene uncertain. Between the trimmed V and J ends, which lost 6 bases and 0 bases, there was a span of 6 bases. This CDR3 contains 13 residues. The germline gives CDR1 SGHAT, CDR2 FQNNGV. This chain's CDR3 is CASRNLAKNIQYF. The CDR3 DNA reads as TGTGCCAGCAGGAATCTAGCCAAAAACATTCAGTACTTC.

The sample holds a few counts of this clonotype. The chain employs TRBV6-2 or TRBV6-3 and TRBJ2-7; D perhaps matches TRBD1 (6 bases). Germline-derived CDR1 and CDR2 are MNHEY and SVGEGT. Trimming removed 4 bases from V and 6 bases from J, with 19 bases in between. This CDR3 is built from 15 residues. The CDR3 sequence is CASSLETGQRFEQYF. Written as DNA, the CDR3 is TGTGCCAGCAGTTTAGAGACCGGACAGAGGTTCGAGCAGTACTTC.

The table lists this clonotype with a few counts. An end of the junction differs from the germline gene, which may be a read error. The chain uses TRBV11-2 and TRBJ1-2; 8 bases match TRBD1. This CDR3 is built from 13 residues. The germline CDR1 and CDR2 sequences are SGHAT and FQNNGV. This chain's CDR3 is CASSLGTGTPLSF. The CDR3 coding sequence is TGTGCCAGCAGCTTAGGGACAGGGACTCCCCTCTCCTTC.

This clonotype has a count of ten or more. This sequence joins TRBV7-2 and TRBJ1-5; tentative D call: TRBD1 (5 bases). Trimming removed 0 bases at V and 7 bases at J, with 7 bases between. The germline CDR1 and CDR2 sequences are SGHTA and FQGNSA. This CDR3 contains 13 residues. The CDR3 loop reads CASSLAGEQPQHF. The DNA of the CDR3 is TGTGCCAGCAGCTTAGCGGGGGAACAGCCCCAGCATTTT.

The rearrangement uses TRBV25-1 and TRBJ1-1; no clear D. Germline assignment: CDR1 MGHDK and CDR2 SYGVNS. The CDR3 runs 15 residues. V gave up 2 bases and J gave up 0 bases, with 10 bases separating them. CDR3 bases: TGTGCCAGCAGTGAAGGGAACAGCATGAACACTGAAGCTTTCTTT. Amino acids: CASSEGNSMNTEAFF.

J is TRBJ2-1 and V is TRBV11-2, with 9 bases aligning to TRBD1. This CDR3 is built from 16 residues. Germline CDR1 reads SGHAT; CDR2 reads FQNNGV. The V segment lost 3 bases and the J segment 4 bases; nucleotides outside the gene matches: 7. The CDR3 DNA sequence: TGTGCCAGCAGCTTGCAGTCCGGGACAGGGTACAATGAGCAGTTCTTC. This gives the protein CASSLQSGTGYNEQFF.